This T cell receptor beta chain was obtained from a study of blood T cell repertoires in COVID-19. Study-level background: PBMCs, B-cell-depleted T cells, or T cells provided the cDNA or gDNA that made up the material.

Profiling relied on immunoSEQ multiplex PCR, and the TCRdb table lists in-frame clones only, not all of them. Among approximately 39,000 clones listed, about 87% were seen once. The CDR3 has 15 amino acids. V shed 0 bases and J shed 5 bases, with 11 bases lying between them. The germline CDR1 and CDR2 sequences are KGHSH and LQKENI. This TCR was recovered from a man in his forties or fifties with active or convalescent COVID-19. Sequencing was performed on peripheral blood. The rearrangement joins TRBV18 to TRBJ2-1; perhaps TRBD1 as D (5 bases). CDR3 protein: CASSPPARVHNEQFF. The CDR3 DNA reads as TGTGCCAGCTCACCACCGGCCAGGGTCCACAATGAGCAGTTCTTC.